The T cell receptor beta chain under discussion was sequenced for a study of control samples from healthy donors and cancer patients. Trimming cost V 2 bases and J 0 bases; bases outside gene matches: 6. Germline-derived CDR1 and CDR2 are SGDLS and YYNGEE. This CDR3 comprises 17 residues. TCRdb's table, derived via immunoSEQ multiplex PCR, lists solely in-frame clones and lacks some. The sample carries some 13,000 clones, roughly 79% recorded once. The clonotype originates from a male donor with melanoma. The rearrangement joins TRBV9 to TRBJ2-3; 10 positions agree with TRBD2. Sequences were obtained from formalin-fixed, paraffin-embedded tissue. CDR3 DNA sequence: TGTGCCAGCAGCGTGAGCGGGGGGGCCTCTAGCACAGATACGCAGTATTTT. Protein: CASSVSGGASSTDTQYF.